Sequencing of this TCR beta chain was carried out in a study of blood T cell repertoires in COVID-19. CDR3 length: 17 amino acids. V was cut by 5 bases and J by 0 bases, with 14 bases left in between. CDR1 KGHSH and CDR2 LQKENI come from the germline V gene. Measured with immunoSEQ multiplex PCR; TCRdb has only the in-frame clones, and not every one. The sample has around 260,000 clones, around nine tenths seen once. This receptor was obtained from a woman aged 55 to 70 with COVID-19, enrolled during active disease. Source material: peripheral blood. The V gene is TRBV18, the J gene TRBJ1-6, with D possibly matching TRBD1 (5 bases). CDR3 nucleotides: TGTGCCAGCTCATCGGGGACTGGGAGCTCCTATAATTCACCCCTCCACTTT. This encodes CASSSGTGSSYNSPLHF.